The next 6 T cell receptor beta chains were all read from a single sample in a study of blood T cell repertoires in COVID-19. The table came from immunoSEQ multiplex PCR; TCRdb's copy has only in-frame clones and leaves some out. The table shows some 100,000 clones, with roughly 88% occurring only once. The sample taken for sequencing was peripheral blood. The origin of the receptors is a woman older than 75 with active or convalescent COVID-19.

This clone was observed once. This chain uses TRBV6-2 or TRBV6-3 with TRBJ2-7, with a possible D match to TRBD2 (5 bases). This CDR3 spans 15 amino acids. CDR1 and CDR2 from the germline V gene are MNHEY and SVGEGT. The V gene lost 5 bases and the J gene lost 0 bases, with 14 bases spanning the gap. The CDR3 here is CASSEGLSGSYEQYF. CDR3 sequence (DNA): TGTGCCAGCAGTGAGGGTTTGAGCGGCTCCTACGAGCAGTACTTC.

This clone has just a few counts. V is TRBV5-6 and J is TRBJ1-4, with 8 bases that match TRBD1. The CDR3 contains 15 residues. V lost 4 bases to trimming and J lost 3 bases; unmatched junction nucleotides: 5. Per germline, CDR1 SGHDT and CDR2 YYEEEE. The CDR3 protein is CASSVEQGANEKLFF. The CDR3 coding sequence is TGTGCCAGCAGCGTGGAACAGGGGGCTAATGAAAAACTGTTTTTT.

V gene TRBV28 combines with J gene TRBJ2-1; 7 bases map to TRBD2. The germline gives CDR1 MDHEN, CDR2 SYDVKM. The CDR3 sequence is 17 residues long. V trimming: 5 bases; J trimming: 1 base; junction bases outside the gene matches: 11. CDR3 residues: CASSTWRREWSYNEQFF. The CDR3 region has the DNA TGTGCCAGCAGTACCTGGCGGCGGGAGTGGTCCTACAATGAGCAGTTCTTC.

The chain couples TRBV15 to TRBJ2-1, with 9 positions matching TRBD1. With 3 bases clipped from V and 8 bases from J, the junction kept 11 bases outside the gene matches. Per germline, CDR1 LNHNV and CDR2 YYDKDF (reference sequence). This CDR3 has 16 amino acids. The CDR3 DNA follows: TGTGCCACCAGCAGGGGACAGGGTCACGGCTTCGATGAGCAGTTCTTC. Its protein product is CATSRGQGHGFDEQFF.

This CDR3 is CASSSIAGPGGNEQFF. The CDR3 DNA reads as TGTGCCAGCAGTTCCATAGCGGGACCCGGGGGCAATGAGCAGTTCTTC. The rearrangement links TRBV28 to TRBJ2-1, with 8 bases that match TRBD2. The germline V gene has CDR1 MDHEN and CDR2 SYDVKM. The CDR3 runs 16 residues. V shed 4 bases and J 6 bases; nucleotides not matched to a gene: 11.

The chain recombines TRBV5-6 with TRBJ1-2; TRBD1 matches 7 bases. Germline V gives CDR1 SGHDT, CDR2 YYEEEE. The CDR3 contains 13 residues. V trimming: 2 bases; J trimming: 6 bases; junction bases outside the gene matches: 4. The CDR3 nucleotides read TGTGCCAGCAGCTTTGGCAGGGGGGATGGCTACACCTTC. Its protein is CASSFGRGDGYTF.